This T cell receptor (beta chain) came from a study of OX40 agonist ivuxolimab in advanced cancers. About the study: Cohort: 82.7% men, mean age about 60, aged about 20 to 85. Study-level results: Clonal expansion was seen in CD4+ and CD8+ blood T cells by week 6 at 0.1 to 3.0 mg/kg.

TCRdb keeps only in-frame clones here, not all; method: immunoSEQ multiplex PCR. This table has tens of thousands of clones, 88% appearing once. As regards this clone: Its target is not known.

The sequence was collected from an adult with an advanced solid tumor such as melanoma, head and neck, liver or kidney cancer. The material was CD4+ or CD8+ T cells sorted from blood, obtained in a trial of the OX40 agonist ivuxolimab.

CDR3: CAIREGIGNYGYTF. DNA for the CDR3: TGTGCCATCAGAGAGGGGATTGGGAACTATGGCTACACCTTC. The gene calls are TRBV10-3 and TRBJ1-2, with a possible D match to TRBD1 (5 bases). Per germline, CDR1 ENHRY and CDR2 SYGVKD. There are 14 residues in the CDR3. The ends were cut back, 6 bases at V and 2 bases at J, with 13 bases in the middle.